Shown below are 12 T cell receptor beta chains from a single sample sequenced in a study of CD8+ T cells in alopecia areata. Treatment: oral pan-JAK inhibitor, 5-10 mg twice daily. Extraction of RNA preceded its reverse transcription into cDNA, which served as the sequencing template. Method: immunoSEQ multiplex PCR; TCRdb's copy keeps in-frame clones and lacks some. The sample lists about 190,000 clones, around 60% occurring once. The source was CD8+ T cells sorted from blood, collected at week 24, from a patient treated with tofacitinib. The receptor set was obtained from a human donor with alopecia areata.

The V call is TRBV25-1, the J call TRBJ1-5, with a tentative D call TRBD1 (5 bases). Germline V gives CDR1 MGHDK, CDR2 SYGVNS. With 8 bases removed from V and 3 bases from J, the gap between germline ends came to 14 bases. This CDR3 spans 14 amino acids. CDR3 sequence (DNA): TGTGCCAGCGCCGCGGACACCAACAATCAGCCCCAGCATTTT. It codes for CASAADTNNQPQHF.

This clone was seen a handful of times. Within the sample, other DNA sequences also encode this same CDR3. The chain links TRBV9 to TRBJ2-7; D gene ambiguous. The germline V and J ends were trimmed by 0 bases and 1 base, with 11 bases remaining between them. The length of the CDR3 is 15 residues. From germline, CDR1 is SGDLS and CDR2 YYNGEE. The CDR3 here is CASSVAGDSSYEQYF. The CDR3 nucleotides read TGTGCCAGCAGCGTAGCAGGTGATAGTTCCTACGAGCAGTACTTC.

V and J are TRBV5-1 and TRBJ2-7; tentatively, D is TRBD1 (6 bases). Germline loops: CDR1 SGHRS, CDR2 YFSETQ. The CDR3 runs 13 residues. V was trimmed by 9 bases and J by 1 base, leaving 14 bases between them. CDR3: CATSTGPSYEQYF. The CDR3 nucleotides read TGCGCCACCTCGACAGGCCCTTCCTACGAGCAGTACTTC.

This clone was observed a handful of times. The chain carries TRBV7-2 and TRBJ2-7, with D possibly called TRBD1 or TRBD2 (5 bases each). This CDR3 spans 15 amino acids. With 6 bases removed from V and 2 bases from J, the gap between germline ends came to 17 bases. In germline, CDR1 is SGHTA, CDR2 FQGNSA. CDR3 DNA: TGTGCCAGCAGTTACTCCTCCGGGGACCCCTACGAGCAGTACTTC. Protein sequence: CASSYSSGDPYEQYF.

The chain employs TRBV27 and TRBJ2-5, with 7 nucleotides matching TRBD1. Germline V CDR1 and CDR2: MNHEY, SMNVEV (reference sequence). V shed 6 bases and J 7 bases; nucleotides not matched to a gene: 8. The CDR3 is 13 residues long. Here the CDR3 DNA reads TGTGCCAGCAGCCCGACGGGACAGCGGACCCAGTACTTC. Encoded protein: CASSPTGQRTQYF.

The chain couples TRBV29-1 to TRBJ1-2; 8 bases line up with TRBD1. Germline V gives CDR1 SQVTM, CDR2 ANQGSEA. This CDR3 contains 13 residues. The ends lost 5 bases at V and 6 bases at J; junction bases unmatched: 8. CDR3 region: CSVPIQGVDGYTF. The CDR3 DNA is TGCAGCGTTCCGATACAGGGGGTCGATGGCTACACCTTC.

This clone occurred a few times. This sequence joins TRBV13 and TRBJ2-7; no definite D call. Trimming took off 5 bases at V and 7 bases at J, with 27 bases between the two ends. CDR1 PRHDT and CDR2 FYEKMQ come from the germline V gene (reference sequence). This CDR3 is built from 17 residues. The CDR3 spells CASSSRASHPSRVEQYF. The CDR3 DNA follows: TGTGCCAGCAGCAGTAGGGCCAGTCACCCTTCGAGAGTAGAGCAGTACTTC.

This chain uses TRBV29-1 with TRBJ2-7, with a weak D call TRBD1 (5 bases). CDR1 is SQVTM and CDR2 is ANQGSEA in the germline V gene. Trimming took 5 bases from V and 2 from J, leaving 10 bases between them. The CDR3 is made up of 12 amino acids. The chain's CDR3 is CSVLAGPYEQYF. CDR3 sequence (DNA): TGCAGCGTTCTGGCAGGGCCCTACGAGCAGTACTTC.

This sequence joins TRBV15 and TRBJ1-1; no clear D gene. The germline V and J ends were trimmed by 0 bases and 5 bases, with 10 bases remaining between them. This CDR3 has 14 residues. Per the germline V gene, CDR1 is LNHNV and CDR2 is YYDKDF (reference sequence). CDR3 in amino acids: CATSRDQRGTEAFF. The CDR3 region has the DNA TGTGCCACCAGCAGAGATCAACGGGGTACTGAAGCTTTCTTT.

This clone was observed a single time. The gene calls are TRBV23-1 and TRBJ1-1, with TRBD1 matching 12 bases. Being an ORF, TRBV23-1 has a function that is uncertain. V lost 6 bases and J lost 5; bases outside the gene matches: 16. CDR3 size: 18 residues. The CDR3 spells CASRPTIWDRGRRTEAFF. The DNA of the CDR3 is TGCGCCAGCAGACCAACAATCTGGGACAGGGGGCGACGGACTGAAGCTTTCTTT.

The V gene is TRBV7-6, the J gene TRBJ2-7; 7 bases match TRBD2. Germline trimming cut 1 base from V and 2 bases from J; bases unmatched to any gene: 8. Per the germline V gene, CDR1 is SGHVS and CDR2 is FNYEAQ. This CDR3 has 16 amino acids. The CDR3 DNA sequence: TGTGCCAGCAGCTTAGGCCTTCCGGGGGGACCCTACGAGCAGTACTTC. This encodes CASSLGLPGGPYEQYF.

The V and J genes are TRBV15 and TRBJ1-6; possible D gene TRBD1, 6 bases. Trimming left V 6 bases short and J 11 bases short, with 14 bases between. The germline V gene encodes CDR1 LNHNV and CDR2 YYDKDF (reference sequence). The CDR3 sequence is 13 residues long. This chain's CDR3 is CATRGQNDPPLHF. CDR3 nucleotides: TGTGCCACCAGAGGACAGAATGATCCACCCCTCCACTTT.